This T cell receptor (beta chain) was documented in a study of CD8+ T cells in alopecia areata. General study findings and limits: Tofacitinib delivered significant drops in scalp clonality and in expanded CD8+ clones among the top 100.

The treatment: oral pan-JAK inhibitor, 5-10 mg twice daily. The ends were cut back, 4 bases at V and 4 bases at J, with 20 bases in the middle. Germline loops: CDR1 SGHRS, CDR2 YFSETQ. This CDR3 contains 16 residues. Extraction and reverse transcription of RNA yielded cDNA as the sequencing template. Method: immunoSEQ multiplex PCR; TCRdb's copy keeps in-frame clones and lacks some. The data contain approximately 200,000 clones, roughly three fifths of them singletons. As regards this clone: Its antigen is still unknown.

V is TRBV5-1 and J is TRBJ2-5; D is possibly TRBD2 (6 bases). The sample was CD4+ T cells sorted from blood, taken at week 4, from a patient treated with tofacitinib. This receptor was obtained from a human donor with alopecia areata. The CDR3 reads CASSASGTVGGETQYF. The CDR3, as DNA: TGCGCCAGCAGCGCTTCCGGGACGGTGGGAGGAGAGACCCAGTACTTC.